These 10 T cell receptor beta chains came from one sample sequenced in a study of blood T cell repertoires in COVID-19. The data were produced by immunoSEQ multiplex PCR, yet TCRdb's version contains in-frame clones alone and is incomplete. The sample records about 330,000 clones, 80% to 90% being singletons. The sequenced material came from peripheral blood. The receptors shown here come from a young man with COVID-19, enrolled during active disease.

The genes are TRBV19 and TRBJ2-2; 8 nucleotides align to TRBD2. The CDR3 runs 14 residues. The junction had 10 bases not matched to a gene; V was cut back by 11 bases and J by 5 bases. CDR1 is LNHDA and CDR2 is SQIVND in the germline V gene (reference sequence). CDR3 loop: CAGRAGVKTGELFF. CDR3 nucleotide sequence: TGTGCCGGCAGAGCGGGAGTAAAAACCGGGGAGCTGTTTTTT.

This clone was counted a single time. This chain connects TRBV11-1 to TRBJ2-6; D may be TRBD2 (6 bases). V lost 5 bases and J lost 1, with 9 bases in between. Germline CDR1 and CDR2: SGHAT and FQDESV (reference sequence). The length of the CDR3 is 15 residues. CDR3 loop: CASSGGLSGANVLTF. The DNA of the CDR3 is TGTGCCAGCAGCGGAGGACTATCTGGGGCCAACGTCCTGACTTTC. The full variable domain, its missing parts supplied by reference TRBV11-1 and TRBJ2-6, is EAEVAQSPRYKITEKSQAVAFWCDPISGHATLYWYRQILGQGPELLVQFQDESVVDDSQLPKDRFSAERLKGVDSTLKIQPAELGDSAMYLCASSGGLSGANVLTFGAGSRLTVL.

The rearrangement uses TRBV6-6 and TRBJ1-1, with 9 positions matching TRBD1. Looked up from germline, CDR1 is MNHNY and CDR2 is SVGAGI (reference sequence). The CDR3 spans 15 residues. V dropped 5 bases and J dropped 1; count of bases not matched to a gene: 5. The CDR3 DNA reads TGTGCCAGCAGTGCGGACAGGGGATCGAACACTGAAGCTTTCTTT. This translates into CASSADRGSNTEAFF.

V gene TRBV7-3 combines with J gene TRBJ2-1, with D tentatively TRBD1 (6 bases). Germline CDR1 SGHTA, CDR2 FQGTGA. With 5 bases removed from V and 2 bases from J, the gap between germline ends came to 22 bases. CDR3 length: 18 amino acids. Here the CDR3 reads CASSPPPYRDAAYNEQFF. DNA for the CDR3: TGTGCCAGCAGCCCACCACCTTACAGGGATGCGGCCTACAATGAGCAGTTCTTC.

For this clone: Distinct nucleotide sequences in the sample also encode this CDR3. The V and J genes are TRBV9 and TRBJ2-1; the match to TRBD2 covers 10 bases. V lost 0 bases to trimming and J lost 3 bases; unmatched junction nucleotides: 0. This CDR3 has 15 amino acids. Germline CDR1 reads SGDLS; CDR2 reads YYNGEE. DNA of the CDR3: TGTGCCAGCAGCGTAGGGACTAGCGGCTACAATGAGCAGTTCTTC. Its protein is CASSVGTSGYNEQFF.

A word on this clone: Within the sample, other DNA sequences also encode this same CDR3. The chain employs TRBV13 and TRBJ1-5; the D is unclear. The CDR3 runs 12 residues. The germline V gene encodes CDR1 PRHDT and CDR2 FYEKMQ (reference sequence). V was trimmed by 3 bases and J by 7 bases, leaving 7 bases between them. The CDR3 region is CASSLARQPQHF. The DNA of the CDR3 is TGTGCCAGCAGCTTGGCCAGACAGCCCCAGCATTTT.

The table lists this clone with a few counts. The genes are TRBV7-3 and TRBJ1-1; tentatively, D is TRBD1 (5 bases). The V gene's germline CDR1 is SGHTA and CDR2 FQGTGA. Trimming shortened V by 5 bases and J by 1 base, and 14 bases separated the two germline ends. The CDR3 length is 15 residues. The chain's CDR3 is CASSVDSLPNTEAFF. CDR3 DNA: TGTGCCAGCAGCGTCGACAGCTTGCCGAACACTGAAGCTTTCTTT.

The CDR3, as DNA: TGTGCCAGCACCGCCACAGGGGAAAGGTACAATGAGCAGTTCTTC. Translation: CASTATGERYNEQFF. The V call is TRBV2, the J call TRBJ2-1, with 7 bases matching TRBD1. The germline gives CDR1 SNHLY, CDR2 FYNNEI. V lost 7 bases and J lost 4; bases outside the gene matches: 10. The CDR3 spans 15 residues.

V and J are TRBV7-2 and TRBJ1-6; a weak D match, TRBD1 (5 bases). V gave up 5 bases and J gave up 7 bases, with 15 bases separating them. The CDR3 consists of 15 residues. Germline CDR1 reads SGHTA; CDR2 reads FQGNSA. The CDR3 spells CASSLLGEDNSPLHF. In DNA, the CDR3 is TGTGCCAGCAGCCTATTAGGGGAGGACAATTCACCCCTCCACTTT.

V is TRBV7-9 and J is TRBJ1-2, with 7 positions matching TRBD1. The CDR3 totals 13 residues. CDR1 is SEHNR, CDR2 FQNEAQ, per germline (reference sequence). With 5 bases clipped from V and 8 bases from J, the junction kept 8 bases outside the gene matches. DNA of the CDR3: TGTGCCAGCAGCACCCTGACAGGGACCGGCTACACCTTC. This translates into CASSTLTGTGYTF. The full variable domain, rest sourced from reference TRBV7-9 and TRBJ1-2, is DTGVSQNPRHKITKRGQNVTFRCDPISEHNRLYWYRQTLGQGPEFLTYFQNEAQLEKSRLLSDRFSAERPKGSFSTLEIQRTEQGDSAMYLCASSTLTGTGYTFGSGTRLTVV.